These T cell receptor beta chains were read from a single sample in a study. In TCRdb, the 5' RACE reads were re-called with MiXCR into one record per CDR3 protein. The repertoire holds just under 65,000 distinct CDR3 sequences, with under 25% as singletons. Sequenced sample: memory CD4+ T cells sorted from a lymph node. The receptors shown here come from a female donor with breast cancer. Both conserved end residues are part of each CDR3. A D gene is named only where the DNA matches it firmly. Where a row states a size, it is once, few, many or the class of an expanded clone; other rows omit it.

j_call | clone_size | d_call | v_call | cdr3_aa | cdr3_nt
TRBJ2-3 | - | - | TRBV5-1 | CASSLDLQGANNEQYF | TGCGCCAGCAGCTTGGATTTGCAGGGTGCCAACAATGAGCAGTATTTT
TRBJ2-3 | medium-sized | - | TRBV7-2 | CASSLADTQYF | TGTGCCAGCAGCTTGGCAGATACGCAGTATTTT
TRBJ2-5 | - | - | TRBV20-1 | CSAESQETQYF | TGCAGTGCCGAATCGCAAGAGACCCAGTACTTC
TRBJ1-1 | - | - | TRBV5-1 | CASSLQGKRTEAFF | TGCGCCAGCAGCTTACAGGGTAAAAGGACTGAAGCTTTCTTT
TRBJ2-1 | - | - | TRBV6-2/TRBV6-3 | CACSYAGQSYNEQFF | TGTGCCTGCAGTTATGCAGGACAAAGCTACAATGAGCAGTTCTTC
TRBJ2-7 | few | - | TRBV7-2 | CASSSNNYEQYF | TGTGCCAGCAGCTCTAACAACTACGAGCAGTACTTC
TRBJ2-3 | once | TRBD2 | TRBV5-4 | CASTDIAGNTDTQYF | TGTGCCAGCACCGACATAGCGGGCAACACAGATACGCAGTATTTT
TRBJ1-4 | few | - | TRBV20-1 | CSASNTEGGREKLFF | TGCAGTGCTAGTAACACCGAGGGTGGGCGGGAAAAACTGTTTTTT
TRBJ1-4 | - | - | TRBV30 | CAWSVNRVNEKLFF | TGTGCCTGGAGTGTAAACAGGGTGAATGAAAAACTGTTTTTT
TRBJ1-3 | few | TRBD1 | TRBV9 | CASRGQGNTIYF | TGTGCCAGCAGGGGACAGGGAAACACCATATATTTT